This T cell receptor (beta chain) originates from a study of T cell responses to AZD1222 COVID-19 vaccine. Notes on the study in general: The study reported that nearly half of spike-specific TCRs target unmutated variant regions. Only 6 or 7 people who got AZD1222 tested seropositive at baseline. Spike-specific TCR breadth and depth went up after people got two AZD1222 doses.

The data were produced by immunoSEQ multiplex PCR, yet TCRdb's version contains in-frame clones alone and is incomplete. Among roughly 75,000 clones, less than 90% were seen once, and the ten largest hold 9.8%. Trimming shortened V by 6 bases and J by 5 bases, and 9 bases separated the two germline ends. The CDR3 sequence is 12 residues long. Looked up from germline, CDR1 is SNHLY and CDR2 is FYNNEI. Turning to this clone: No antigen is known for it.

Material: peripheral blood, obtained on day 0 of AZD1222 vaccination. This receptor was taken from an adult in good health. This chain joins TRBV2 and TRBJ2-3, with a tentative D call TRBD2 (5 bases). Here the CDR3 DNA reads TGTGCCAGCAGGCCGGACTTAGATACGCAGTATTTT. Encoded protein: CASRPDLDTQYF. The full variable domain, its missing parts supplied by reference TRBV2 and TRBJ2-3, is EPEVTQTPSHQVTQMGQEVILRCVPISNHLYFYWYRQILGQKVEFLVSFYNNEISEKSEIFDDQFSVERPDGSNFTLKIRSTKLEDSAMYFCASRPDLDTQYFGPGTRLTVL.